Shown below are 29 T cell receptor beta chains from a single sample sequenced in a study of T cell responses to AZD1222 COVID-19 vaccine (dated by TCRdb to the early 2020s). Per the publication, the time point label means: baseline before first vaccination. Library method: the immunoSEQ multiplex PCR assay. In its TCRdb copy, this immuneACCESS table keeps in-frame sequences only and misses some clones. Where compared with another copy, unresolved V genes explain less than half of these, and the others have no known cause. Recorded for this sample are about 160,000 clones; 90% to 95% of them occurred a single time. The biggest ten clones account for about 0.9% of the sample. Sequences were derived from peripheral blood, sampled on day 0 of AZD1222 vaccination. The receptor set was obtained from an adult in good health.

The chain has TRBV7-3 and TRBJ2-3, with 8 bases fitting TRBD2. The CDR3 has 15 residues. V was clipped by 1 base and J by 2 bases; unmatched bases: 2. Germline-derived CDR1 and CDR2 are SGHTA and FQGTGA. The CDR3 DNA is TGTGCCAGCAGCTTAAGCGGGGGGACCACAGATACGCAGTATTTT. Translating gives CASSLSGGTTDTQYF. Combining the CDR3 with reference TRBV7-3 and TRBJ2-3 gives the whole variable domain GAGVSQTPSNKVTEKGKYVELRCDPISGHTALYWYRQSLGQGPEFLIYFQGTGAADDSGLPNDRFFAVRPEGSVSTLKIQRTERGDSAVYLCASSLSGGTTDTQYFGPGTRLTVL.

This chain uses TRBV13 with TRBJ1-6; D unclear. The CDR3 contains 15 residues. Germline CDR1 reads PRHDT; CDR2 reads FYEKMQ (reference sequence). V was clipped by 1 base and J by 7 bases, with 11 bases between them. CDR3 in amino acids: CASSLERGFNSPLHF. The CDR3 bases are TGTGCCAGCAGCTTAGAAAGAGGTTTCAATTCACCCCTCCACTTT.

This chain connects TRBV7-9 to TRBJ2-7; 10 bases align to TRBD1. This CDR3 is 15 amino acids long. Trimming took 2 bases from V and 5 from J; bases not matched to a gene: 6. Germline V gene sequence: CDR1 SEHNR, CDR2 FQNEAQ (reference sequence). CDR3 in DNA: TGTGCCAGCAGCTTAATGGGACAGGGGCCCCACGAGCAGTACTTC. Translated, it gives CASSLMGQGPHEQYF.

V gene TRBV15 combines with J gene TRBJ1-6; D unresolved. Germline V lookup: CDR1 LNHNV, CDR2 YYDKDF (reference sequence). The V end was cut by 4 bases, the J end by 6 bases, with 7 bases between. The CDR3 consists of 13 residues. The CDR3 DNA is TGTGCCACCAGCACGGTGGGTAATTCACCCCTCCACTTT. It encodes CATSTVGNSPLHF.

The rearrangement joins TRBV5-4 to TRBJ2-5; 8 bases are a match to TRBD2. Germline V gene data show CDR1 as SGHNT and CDR2 as YYREEE (reference sequence). The ends lost 4 bases at V and 3 bases at J; junction bases unmatched: 5. CDR3 length equals 14 residues. The CDR3 coding sequence is TGTGCCAGCAGCATAGGACTAGCCGAAGAGACCCAGTACTTC. The encoded protein is CASSIGLAEETQYF.

The chain couples TRBV10-3 to TRBJ1-2, with 7 positions matching TRBD1. The CDR3 is made up of 16 amino acids. The germline gives CDR1 ENHRY, CDR2 SYGVKD. Trimming at V came to 8 bases and at J to 0 bases, leaving 12 bases not matched to a gene. This CDR3 is CAILSGTESTNYGYTF. The DNA of the CDR3 is TGTGCCATCCTCTCCGGGACAGAAAGTACTAACTATGGCTACACCTTC.

This clone was observed a handful of times. The V call is TRBV7-6, the J call TRBJ2-6, with D possibly being TRBD1 or TRBD2 (5 bases each). V was pared by 5 bases and J by 4 bases, with 24 bases between. The CDR3 has 19 amino acids. The germline V gene has CDR1 SGHVS and CDR2 FNYEAQ. The CDR3 protein is CASSPEVRGHVAGANVLTF. CDR3 nucleotide sequence: TGTGCCAGCAGCCCTGAGGTTCGGGGCCACGTCGCGGGGGCCAACGTCCTGACTTTC.

The V call is TRBV6-1, the J call TRBJ2-5; TRBD1 agrees at 9 bases. The germline V gene has CDR1 MNHNS and CDR2 SASEGT. V shed 2 bases and J 5 bases; nucleotides not matched to a gene: 6. The CDR3 contains 15 residues. The CDR3 protein is CASSELHRGRETQYF. The CDR3 DNA reads as TGTGCCAGCAGTGAATTGCACAGGGGGCGGGAGACCCAGTACTTC.

This sequence joins TRBV4-1 and TRBJ2-7; TRBD1 is a possible D gene (6 bases). V was shortened by 4 bases and J by 0 bases, with 16 bases between the two germline ends. The germline V gene encodes CDR1 MGHRA and CDR2 YSYEKL. This CDR3 spans 16 amino acids. CDR3 sequence: CASSLGVGALSYEQYF. DNA of the CDR3: TGCGCCAGCAGCCTCGGGGTGGGGGCTCTCTCCTACGAGCAGTACTTC.

The J gene is TRBJ1-1, the V gene TRBV2; D unclear. Trimming cost V 10 bases and J 0 bases, with 15 bases left between them. This CDR3 spans 14 amino acids. Germline loops: CDR1 SNHLY, CDR2 FYNNEI. The CDR3 sequence: CATFRGSMNTEAFF. CDR3 sequence (DNA): TGTGCCACCTTCCGTGGGAGTATGAACACTGAAGCTTTCTTT. Based on the CDR3 plus reference TRBV2 and TRBJ1-1, the full variable domain is EPEVTQTPSHQVTQMGQEVILRCVPISNHLYFYWYRQILGQKVEFLVSFYNNEISEKSEIFDDQFSVERPDGSNFTLKIRSTKLEDSAMYFCATFRGSMNTEAFFGQGTRLTVV.

This chain joins TRBV6-5 and TRBJ2-7, with D tentatively TRBD2 (7 bases). The ends were cut back, 10 bases at V and 7 bases at J, with 20 bases in the middle. CDR1 is MNHEY and CDR2 is SVGAGI in the germline V gene. This CDR3 comprises 13 residues. DNA of the CDR3: TGTGCCACCTCGGGGGGCCCAAGTCAAGAGCAGTACTTC. It codes for CATSGGPSQEQYF.

The chain recombines TRBV7-6 with TRBJ1-1; 7 nucleotides align to TRBD1. Trimming at V came to 5 bases and at J to 5 bases, leaving 11 bases not matched to a gene. Germline V lookup: CDR1 SGHVS, CDR2 FNYEAQ. CDR3 length: 15 amino acids. CDR3 nucleotides: TGTGCCAGCAGCCCTTTGACAGGGCGCGGGACTGAAGCTTTCTTT. Translated: CASSPLTGRGTEAFF.

This chain connects TRBV5-4 to TRBJ2-3; 9 nucleotides agree with TRBD1. Germline CDR1 reads SGHNT; CDR2 reads YYREEE (reference sequence). J gave up 2 bases and V 4 bases, and 8 bases lay outside the gene matches. The CDR3 is 16 residues long. CDR3 residues: CASSRQQGAYTDTQYF. The DNA for the CDR3 is TGTGCCAGCAGCAGACAACAGGGGGCCTACACAGATACGCAGTATTTT.

V gene TRBV6-1 combines with J gene TRBJ1-6; D remains unclear. The V and J ends lost 6 bases and 8 bases respectively, with 11 bases between them. CDR3 length: 13 amino acids. Germline lookup yields CDR1 MNHNS and CDR2 SASEGT. CDR3 DNA: TGTGCCAGCAGACCCGACGGGGATTCACCCCTCCACTTT. Translated, it gives CASRPDGDSPLHF.

This sequence joins TRBV30 and TRBJ1-2; 9 positions agree with TRBD1. This CDR3 has 14 residues. CDR1 and CDR2 (germline): GTSNPN, SVGIG (reference sequence). V was clipped by 4 bases and J by 4 bases; unmatched bases: 7. The CDR3 nucleotides are TGTGCCTGGATTAGGACAGGGGACGGCTATGGCTACACCTTC. Protein sequence: CAWIRTGDGYGYTF.

The chain carries TRBV2 and TRBJ1-3; no firm D call. The germline V and J ends were trimmed by 6 bases and 3 bases, with 9 bases remaining between them. The germline CDR1 and CDR2 sequences are SNHLY and FYNNEI. The CDR3 totals 13 residues. Here the CDR3 DNA reads TGTGCCAGCAGCCCCGGGAGTGGAAACACCATATATTTT. This gives the protein CASSPGSGNTIYF.

This rearrangement joins TRBV6-5 to TRBJ2-1; D is tentatively TRBD1 or TRBD2 (5 bases each). Trimming took 6 bases from V and 4 from J, leaving 16 bases between them. The CDR3 is 15 residues long. Looked up from germline, CDR1 is MNHEY and CDR2 is SVGAGI. CDR3 in amino acids: CASRTRGEVYNEQFF. The CDR3, as DNA: TGTGCCAGCAGGACCAGAGGGGAAGTATACAATGAGCAGTTCTTC.

The chain recombines TRBV7-2 with TRBJ2-7; 8 bases agree with TRBD1. V lost 5 bases and J lost 4; bases outside the gene matches: 10. In germline, CDR1 is SGHTA, CDR2 FQGNSA. This CDR3 region has 15 residues. In nucleotides, the CDR3 is TGTGCCAGCAGCGCACGGGACAGGATGAGGTACGAGCAGTACTTC. Its translation is CASSARDRMRYEQYF.

The chain employs TRBV29-1 and TRBJ1-1, with 7 nucleotides matching TRBD1. The CDR3 totals 12 residues. J gave up 5 bases and V 7 bases, and 7 bases lay outside the gene matches. Germline CDR1 is SQVTM and CDR2 is ANQGSEA. Here the CDR3 reads CSARDSETEAFF. DNA of the CDR3: TGCAGCGCACGGGACAGTGAAACTGAAGCTTTCTTT.

This sequence joins TRBV18 and TRBJ1-2; D call uncertain. Germline loops: CDR1 KGHSH, CDR2 LQKENI. This CDR3 is built from 15 residues. The V end lost 3 bases, the J end lost 0 bases, and 11 bases lay between the germline ends. As DNA, the CDR3 is TGTGCCAGCTCACCCGCAGTTGCTCCTAACTATGGCTACACCTTC. Translation: CASSPAVAPNYGYTF.

This clone was found a few times. For the CDR3, the DNA is TGTGCCAGCAGTCCACTGATTGGCGGGACAGGGGGCACTGAAGCTTTCTTT. It yields the protein CASSPLIGGTGGTEAFF. The rearrangement links TRBV28 to TRBJ1-1; TRBD1 aligns across 11 bases. Germline lookup yields CDR1 MDHEN and CDR2 SYDVKM. The CDR3 runs to 17 residues. With 5 bases clipped from V and 4 bases from J, the junction kept 12 bases outside the gene matches.

The V call is TRBV28, the J call TRBJ2-7; D unresolved. This CDR3 spans 12 amino acids. Germline CDR1 is MDHEN and CDR2 is SYDVKM. V lost 4 bases to trimming and J lost 3 bases, with 7 bases between them. As DNA, the CDR3 is TGTGCCAGCAGTTCCCGTTACTACGAGCAGTACTTC. Its translation is CASSSRYYEQYF.

The chain carries TRBV4-3 and TRBJ1-2; D may be TRBD1 (6 bases). V was trimmed by 1 base and J by 3 bases, leaving 12 bases between them. This CDR3 region has 15 residues. In germline, CDR1 is LGHNA, CDR2 YSLEER. CDR3 sequence (DNA): TGCGCCAGCAGCCAAGGCGGGGGGCGATACTATGGCTACACCTTC. It translates to CASSQGGGRYYGYTF.

J is TRBJ2-7 and V is TRBV5-1; no clear D. CDR3 length: 14 residues. V was trimmed by 1 base and J by 0 bases, leaving 8 bases between them. Germline values: CDR1 SGHRS, CDR2 YFSETQ. The CDR3 DNA sequence: TGCGCCAGCAGCTTGCTGAGTAGCTCCTACGAGCAGTACTTC. Its protein product is CASSLLSSSYEQYF. The variable domain in full, completed from reference TRBV5-1 and TRBJ2-7, reads KAGVTQTPRYLIKTRGQQVTLSCSPISGHRSVSWYQQTPGQGLQFLFEYFSETQRNKGNFPGRFSGRQFSNSRSEMNVSTLELGDSALYLCASSLLSSSYEQYFGPGTRLTVT.

This chain links TRBV4-2 with TRBJ2-5; D is possibly TRBD1 or TRBD2 (5 bases each). In germline, CDR1 is LGHNA, CDR2 YNFKEQ. Trimming cost V 0 bases and J 3 bases, with 11 bases left between them. The CDR3 spans 15 residues. The chain's CDR3 is CASSQERGAEETQYF. The DNA for the CDR3 is TGTGCCAGCAGCCAAGAACGAGGGGCTGAAGAGACCCAGTACTTC.

The V gene is TRBV30, the J gene TRBJ2-5, with 11 bases identical to TRBD2. The CDR3 has 14 residues. Germline-derived CDR1 and CDR2 are GTSNPN and SVGIG (reference sequence). Trimming took 5 bases from V and 5 from J; bases not matched to a gene: 7. The CDR3 sequence is CAWEISGGAETQYF. CDR3 bases: TGTGCCTGGGAGATTAGCGGGGGGGCGGAGACCCAGTACTTC.

The CDR3 loop is CASSLEGGDYGYTF. The CDR3 nucleotides are TGTGCCAGCAGCTTGGAGGGCGGAGACTATGGCTACACCTTC. The chain uses TRBV7-9 and TRBJ1-2; no definite D call. Germline CDR1 reads SEHNR; CDR2 reads FQNEAQ (reference sequence). V gave up 3 bases and J gave up 3 bases, with 11 bases separating them. This CDR3 spans 14 amino acids.

This sequence joins TRBV29-1 and TRBJ1-1; D uncertain. The CDR3 extends over 12 amino acids. V gave up 7 bases and J gave up 4 bases, with 13 bases separating them. CDR1 and CDR2 (germline): SQVTM, ANQGSEA. CDR3 protein: CSAREGSTEAFF. CDR3 DNA: TGCAGCGCGAGGGAGGGTTCCACTGAAGCTTTCTTT.

The rearrangement joins TRBV5-1 to TRBJ1-2, with 7 bases that match TRBD1. Trimming removed 4 bases from V and 2 bases from J; junction bases left unmatched: 5. CDR1 is SGHRS and CDR2 is YFSETQ in the germline V gene. The CDR3 loop spans 14 amino acids. CDR3 nucleotide sequence: TGCGCCAGCAGCCGGGACAGATCAAACTATGGCTACACCTTC. The encoded protein is CASSRDRSNYGYTF.